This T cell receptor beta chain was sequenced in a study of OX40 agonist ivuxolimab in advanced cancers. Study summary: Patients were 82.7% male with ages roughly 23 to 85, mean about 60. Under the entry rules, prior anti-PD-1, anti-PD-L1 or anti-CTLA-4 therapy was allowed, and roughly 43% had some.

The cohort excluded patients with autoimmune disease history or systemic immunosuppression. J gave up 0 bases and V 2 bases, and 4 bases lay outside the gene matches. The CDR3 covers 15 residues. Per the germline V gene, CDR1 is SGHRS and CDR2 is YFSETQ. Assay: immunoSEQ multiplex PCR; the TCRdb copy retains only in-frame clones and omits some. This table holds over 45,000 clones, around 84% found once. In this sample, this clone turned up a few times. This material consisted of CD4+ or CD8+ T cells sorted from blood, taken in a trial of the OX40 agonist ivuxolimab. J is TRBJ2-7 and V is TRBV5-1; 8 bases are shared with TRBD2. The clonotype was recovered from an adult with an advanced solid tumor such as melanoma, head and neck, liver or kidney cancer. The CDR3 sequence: CASSLERGPSYEQYF. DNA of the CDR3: TGCGCCAGCAGCTTAGAGCGGGGGCCCTCCTACGAGCAGTACTTC.